This T cell receptor (beta chain) was recorded in a study of cytomegalovirus exposure and HLA in healthy donors. From germline, CDR1 is SGHVS and CDR2 FQNEAQ. This CDR3 region has 17 residues. V dropped 2 bases and J dropped 4; count of bases not matched to a gene: 5. The PCR used 60 Vbeta and 13 Jbeta primers. The protocol was immunoSEQ multiplex PCR, while the TCRdb copy is restricted to in-frame clones and leaves out a portion. Here the sample spans about 140,000 clones, roughly three quarters being singletons. The chain recombines TRBV7-8 with TRBJ2-3, with 14 positions matching TRBD2. The sequence was collected from a woman aged 35 to 49 in good health and CMV-seronegative. Sequencing was done on a sample of PBMCs. The CDR3 sequence is CASSLRLAGGMADTQYF. In nucleotides, the CDR3 is TGTGCCAGCAGCTTACGACTAGCGGGGGGGATGGCAGATACGCAGTATTTT.